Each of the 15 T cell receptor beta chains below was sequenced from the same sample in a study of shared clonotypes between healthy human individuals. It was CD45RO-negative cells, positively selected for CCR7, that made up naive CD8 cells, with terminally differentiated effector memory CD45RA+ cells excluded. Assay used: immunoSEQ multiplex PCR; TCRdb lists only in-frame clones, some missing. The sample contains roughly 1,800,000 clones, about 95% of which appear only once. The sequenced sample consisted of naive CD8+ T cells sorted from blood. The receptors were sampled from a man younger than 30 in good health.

This CDR3 is CARRCGIRDKNIQYF. CDR3 bases: TGTGCCAGACGATGCGGGATTAGGGACAAAAACATTCAGTACTTC. The chain has TRBV6-4 and TRBJ2-4; D is perhaps TRBD2 (6 bases). The CDR3 runs to 15 residues. Trimming shortened V by 9 bases and J by 3 bases, and 18 bases separated the two germline ends. Germline values: CDR1 MRHNA, CDR2 SNTAGT.

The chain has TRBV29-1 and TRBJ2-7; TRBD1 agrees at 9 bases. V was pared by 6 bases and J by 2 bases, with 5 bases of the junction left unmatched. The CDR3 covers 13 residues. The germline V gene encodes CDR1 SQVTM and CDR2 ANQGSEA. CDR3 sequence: CSVGTGKTYEQYF. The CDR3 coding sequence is TGCAGCGTGGGGACAGGGAAGACCTACGAGCAGTACTTC.

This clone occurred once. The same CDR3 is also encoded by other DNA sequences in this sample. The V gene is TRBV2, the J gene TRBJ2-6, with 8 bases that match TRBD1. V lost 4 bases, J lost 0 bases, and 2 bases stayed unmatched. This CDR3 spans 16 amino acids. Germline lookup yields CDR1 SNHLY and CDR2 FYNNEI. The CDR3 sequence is CASSGDRSSGANVLTF. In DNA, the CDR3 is TGTGCCAGCAGTGGGGACAGGAGCTCTGGGGCCAACGTCCTGACTTTC.

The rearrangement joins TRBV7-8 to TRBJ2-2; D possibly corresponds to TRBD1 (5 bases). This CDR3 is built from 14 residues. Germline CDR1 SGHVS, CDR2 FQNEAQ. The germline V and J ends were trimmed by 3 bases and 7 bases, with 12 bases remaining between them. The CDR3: CASSFKQEIGELFF. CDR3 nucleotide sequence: TGTGCCAGCAGCTTCAAACAGGAGATCGGGGAGCTGTTTTTT. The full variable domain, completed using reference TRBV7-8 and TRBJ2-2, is GAGVSQSPRYKVAKRGQDVALRCDPISGHVSLFWYQQALGQGPEFLTYFQNEAQLDKSGLPSDRFFAERPEGSVSTLKIQRTQQEDSAVYLCASSFKQEIGELFFGEGSRLTVL.

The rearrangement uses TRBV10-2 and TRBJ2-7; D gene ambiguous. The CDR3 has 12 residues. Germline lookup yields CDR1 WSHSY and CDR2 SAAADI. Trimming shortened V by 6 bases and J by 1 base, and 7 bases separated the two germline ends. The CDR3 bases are TGCGCCAGCAGAGGAATTTCCTACGAGCAGTACTTC. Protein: CASRGISYEQYF.

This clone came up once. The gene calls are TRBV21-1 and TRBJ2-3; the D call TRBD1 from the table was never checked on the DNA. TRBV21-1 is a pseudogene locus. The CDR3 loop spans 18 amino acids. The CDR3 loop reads CASSKVPGQGTSTDTQYF. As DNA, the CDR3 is TGTGCCAGCAGCAAAGTGCCGGGACAGGGGACTTCCACAGATACGCAGTATTTT.

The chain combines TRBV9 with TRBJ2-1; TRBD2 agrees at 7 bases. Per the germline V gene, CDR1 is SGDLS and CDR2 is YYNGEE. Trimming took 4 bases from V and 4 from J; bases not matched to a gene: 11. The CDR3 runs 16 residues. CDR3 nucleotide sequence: TGTGCCAGCAGCCCGTGGGGGAGGGCGGGGTACAATGAGCAGTTCTTC. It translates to CASSPWGRAGYNEQFF.

As DNA, the CDR3 is TGTGCCACCAGCAGAGATGTGCAGTCTGGAAACACCATATATTTT. Its protein product is CATSRDVQSGNTIYF. V is TRBV15 and J is TRBJ1-3; D not certain. The V and J ends lost 0 bases and 1 base respectively, with 7 bases between them. Germline CDR1 reads LNHNV; CDR2 reads YYDKDF (reference sequence). CDR3 length: 15 residues. The full variable domain, its missing parts supplied by reference TRBV15 and TRBJ1-3, is DAMVIQNPRYQVTQFGKPVTLSCSQTLNHNVMYWYQQKSSQAPKLLFHYYDKDFNNEADTPDNFQSRRPNTSFCFLDIRSPGLGDTAMYLCATSRDVQSGNTIYFGEGSWLTVV.

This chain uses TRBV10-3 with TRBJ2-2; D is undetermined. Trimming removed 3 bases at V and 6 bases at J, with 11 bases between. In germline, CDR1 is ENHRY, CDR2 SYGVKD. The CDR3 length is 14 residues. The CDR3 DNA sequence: TGTGCCATCAGTGATAACTACGGCCCCGGGGAGCTGTTTTTT. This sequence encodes CAISDNYGPGELFF.

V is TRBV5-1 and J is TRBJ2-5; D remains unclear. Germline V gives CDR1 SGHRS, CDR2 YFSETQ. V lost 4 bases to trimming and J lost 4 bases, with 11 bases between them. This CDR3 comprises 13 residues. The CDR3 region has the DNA TGCGCCAGCAGCGATGACCCCTCAGAGACCCAGTACTTC. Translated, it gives CASSDDPSETQYF.

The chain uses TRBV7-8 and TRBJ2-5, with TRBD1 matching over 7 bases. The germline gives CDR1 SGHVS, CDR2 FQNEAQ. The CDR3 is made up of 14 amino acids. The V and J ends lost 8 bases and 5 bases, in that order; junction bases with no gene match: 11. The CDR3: CASSAPDRSETQYF. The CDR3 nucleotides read TGTGCCAGCTCCGCCCCGGACAGGTCTGAGACCCAGTACTTC. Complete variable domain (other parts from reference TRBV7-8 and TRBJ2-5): GAGVSQSPRYKVAKRGQDVALRCDPISGHVSLFWYQQALGQGPEFLTYFQNEAQLDKSGLPSDRFFAERPEGSVSTLKIQRTQQEDSAVYLCASSAPDRSETQYFGPGTRLLVL.

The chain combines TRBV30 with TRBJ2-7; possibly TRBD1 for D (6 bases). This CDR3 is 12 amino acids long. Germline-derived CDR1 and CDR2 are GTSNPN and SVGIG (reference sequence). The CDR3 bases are TGTGCGGGTGGGGGCAGTTCCTACGAGCAGTACTTC. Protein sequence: CAGGGSSYEQYF.

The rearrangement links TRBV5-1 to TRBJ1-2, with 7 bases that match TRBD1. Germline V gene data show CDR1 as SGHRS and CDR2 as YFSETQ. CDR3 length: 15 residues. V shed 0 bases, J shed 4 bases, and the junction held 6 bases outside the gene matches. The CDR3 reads CASSLAGRDSYGYTF. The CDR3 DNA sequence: TGCGCCAGCAGCTTGGCCGGGCGGGACAGCTATGGCTACACCTTC.

CDR3 bases: TGTGCCAGCAGCGTAGGACTGGCGCAACTAGGTTACGAGCAGTACTTC. Translation: CASSVGLAQLGYEQYF. The V gene is TRBV9, the J gene TRBJ2-7, with D maybe TRBD2 (5 bases). The CDR3 is 16 amino acids. Germline CDR1 is SGDLS and CDR2 is YYNGEE. Trimming took 0 bases from V and 4 from J, leaving 17 bases between them.

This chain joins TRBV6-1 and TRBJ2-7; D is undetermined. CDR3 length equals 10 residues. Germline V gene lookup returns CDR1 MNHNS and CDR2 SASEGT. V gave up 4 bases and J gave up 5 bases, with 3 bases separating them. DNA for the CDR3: TGTGCCAGCAGTGGCCACGAGCAGTACTTC. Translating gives CASSGHEQYF.